Reported below is one T cell receptor (beta chain). This sample was included in a study of CD8 T cells in Susac syndrome. CD8+ and CD4+ T cells from blood underwent TCR beta sequencing, which was carried out in a high-throughput format. Deletions cut 6 bases from V and 5 bases from J, with 16 bases between. Germline CDR1 MNHEY, CDR2 SVGEGT. This CDR3 is 14 amino acids long. With random hexamers, reverse transcription was performed on about 0.45 to 1 ug of RNA. The authors amplified TCR beta CDR3 across 54 Vbeta and 13 Jbeta using immunoSEQ multiplex PCR. TCRdb analysed the immunoSEQ multiplex PCR reads with MiXCR anew, one entry per CDR3 protein. The table lists 150,000 to 200,000 distinct CDR3 sequences, over 85% of them singletons.

This rearrangement joins TRBV6-2 or TRBV6-3 to TRBJ2-5, with a weak D call TRBD2 (5 bases). This receptor was identified in a human donor in good health. Material for sequencing was CD4+ T cells from PBMCs. DNA for the CDR3: TGTGCCAGCAGCTACAGCGTTCCGGGGGAGACCCAGTACTTC. Translating it yields CASSYSVPGETQYF.